A single sample is the source of the 17 T cell receptor beta chains below, sequenced in a study of chemoradiotherapy in HPV16-positive cancers (dated by TCRdb to 2021 to 2024). Libraries were prepared through the immunoSEQ multiplex PCR assay. In TCRdb, the immuneACCESS table is reduced to in-frame sequences with V and J assigned. These tables do not hold every clone; where another copy was compared, an unresolved V gene accounts for under half, and the others remain unexplained. The table for this sample lists roughly 14,000 clones; about four fifths of them were counted only once. Over 7.5% of the sample comes from the top ten. Sample collection occurred from a patient who underwent chemoradiotherapy. Source of these receptors: a human donor with HPV-associated anogenital cancer.

The chain carries TRBV15 and TRBJ1-2; 8 bases are a match to TRBD1. With V trimmed by 5 bases and J by 7 bases, 6 bases remained unmatched. CDR3 length equals 13 residues. Germline values: CDR1 LNHNV, CDR2 YYDKDF (reference sequence). CDR3 nucleotides: TGTGCCACCAGCGCCCGGACAGGGAGTGGCTACACCTTC. Translation: CATSARTGSGYTF.

The rearrangement joins TRBV7-9 to TRBJ2-7; no firm D call. CDR3 length equals 12 residues. The V gene's germline CDR1 is SEHNR and CDR2 FQNEAQ (reference sequence). V lost 2 bases, J lost 10 bases, and 12 bases lay in between. The CDR3 region is CASSLSQVDQYF. In DNA form, the CDR3 reads TGTGCCAGCAGCTTATCCCAGGTCGATCAGTACTTC. The full variable domain, its missing parts supplied by reference TRBV7-9 and TRBJ2-7, is DTGVSQNPRHKITKRGQNVTFRCDPISEHNRLYWYRQTLGQGPEFLTYFQNEAQLEKSRLLSDRFSAERPKGSFSTLEIQRTEQGDSAMYLCASSLSQVDQYFGPGTRLTVT.

This chain links TRBV7-6 with TRBJ2-5, with D tentatively TRBD2 (6 bases). CDR3 length: 15 residues. Germline assignment: CDR1 SGHVS and CDR2 FNYEAQ. V dropped 1 base and J dropped 3 bases, with 12 bases sitting between them. Here the CDR3 reads CASSLVLSSEETQYF. The CDR3 DNA is TGTGCCAGCAGCTTAGTTCTCTCTAGCGAAGAGACCCAGTACTTC.

In DNA form, the CDR3 reads TGTGCCAGCAGCTGGGCTCATCTCACAGATACGCAGTATTTT. This encodes CASSWAHLTDTQYF. The chain uses TRBV14 and TRBJ2-3; no clear D gene. V lost 5 bases, J lost 2 bases, and 11 bases lay in between. Germline assignment: CDR1 SGHDN and CDR2 FVKESK. CDR3 length: 14 amino acids. Full variable domain (rest looked up from reference TRBV14 and TRBJ2-3): EAGVTQFPSHSVIEKGQTVTLRCDPISGHDNLYWYRRVMGKEIKFLLHFVKESKQDESGMPNNRFLAERTGGTYSTLKVQPAELEDSGVYFCASSWAHLTDTQYFGPGTRLTVL.

This clone was seen a handful of times. The chain links TRBV12-5 to TRBJ2-7; D possibly corresponds to TRBD1 (5 bases). CDR3 size: 16 residues. The V end was cut by 5 bases, the J end by 7 bases, with 24 bases between. Germline lookup yields CDR1 LGHNT and CDR2 FRNRAP. CDR3 loop: CASGPRSETVLKEQYF. CDR3 bases: TGTGCTAGTGGTCCGAGAAGCGAGACAGTCCTCAAGGAGCAGTACTTC.

The table lists this clone with a few counts. The junction differs from germline at one of its ends, possibly a read error. The rearrangement uses TRBV7-9 and TRBJ1-2; no firm D call. This CDR3 is built from 10 residues. Germline V gives CDR1 SEHNR, CDR2 FQNEAQ (reference sequence). The CDR3 is CASSPVILLF. The CDR3 DNA reads as TGTGCCAGCAGCCCGGTGATACTCCTTTTC.

V and J are TRBV5-1 and TRBJ2-3, with 8 bases lining up with TRBD2. Unmatched junction bases numbered 8, after V lost 4 bases and J lost 4 bases. This CDR3 is 15 amino acids long. CDR1 SGHRS and CDR2 YFSETQ come from the germline V gene. CDR3 sequence: CASSPQRERADTQYF. DNA of the CDR3: TGCGCCAGCAGCCCCCAGCGGGAGCGGGCAGATACGCAGTATTTT.

This chain uses TRBV25-1 with TRBJ1-6, with D possibly being TRBD1 (5 bases). Germline CDR1 MGHDK, CDR2 SYGVNS. The CDR3 covers 13 residues. V lost 10 bases and J 8 bases, leaving 15 bases between the germline ends. The CDR3 DNA reads as TGTGCCACCCGGGACGGAGCTTATTCACCCCTCCACTTT. It yields the protein CATRDGAYSPLHF.

V is TRBV9 and J is TRBJ1-1, with D perhaps matching TRBD1 (5 bases). This CDR3 is 17 amino acids long. V lost 3 bases and J 1 base, leaving 19 bases between the germline ends. Looked up from germline, CDR1 is SGDLS and CDR2 is YYNGEE. Written as DNA, the CDR3 is TGTGCCAGCAGCGCAACACCGTCGGGGCGCCGGAACACTGAAGCTTTCTTT. This codes for CASSATPSGRRNTEAFF.

This clone was found a few times. The CDR3 DNA reads as TGCGCCAGCAGCCGGGACAGATCCTACAATGAGCAGTTCTTC. Encoded protein: CASSRDRSYNEQFF. V is TRBV5-1 and J is TRBJ2-1; 7 nucleotides line up with TRBD1. Germline CDR1 reads SGHRS; CDR2 reads YFSETQ. The CDR3 covers 14 residues. The V segment lost 4 bases and the J segment 1 base; nucleotides outside the gene matches: 2.

The chain links TRBV12-5 to TRBJ2-3; 7 bases line up with TRBD1. Germline trimming cut 0 bases from V and 4 bases from J; bases unmatched to any gene: 7. Per the germline V gene, CDR1 is LGHNT and CDR2 is FRNRAP. This CDR3 is 16 amino acids long. CDR3 protein: CASGLVFDREPDTQYF. Here the CDR3 DNA reads TGTGCTAGTGGTTTGGTATTCGACAGGGAGCCAGATACGCAGTATTTT.

The CDR3, as DNA: TGCGCCAGCAGCCAAGAGGAAGGTTCCGTAACCCAGTATTTT. Its protein is CASSQEEGSVTQYF. The rearrangement joins TRBV4-1 to TRBJ2-3; D gene unclear. The V end was cut by 0 bases, the J end by 12 bases, with 16 bases between. Germline lookup yields CDR1 MGHRA and CDR2 YSYEKL. The CDR3 length is 14 residues.

V is TRBV18 and J is TRBJ1-1, with D uncertain. Germline V lookup: CDR1 KGHSH, CDR2 LQKENI. Trimming shortened V by 0 bases and J by 1 base, and 9 bases separated the two germline ends. CDR3 length: 15 residues. The CDR3 here is CASSPPGEKNTEAFF. CDR3 DNA sequence: TGTGCCAGCTCACCACCGGGAGAGAAGAACACTGAAGCTTTCTTT.

The rearrangement links TRBV19 to TRBJ2-1; 10 bases are a match to TRBD1. CDR1 is LNHDA and CDR2 is SQIVND in the germline V gene (reference sequence). Losses at the gene ends were 8 bases for V and 7 bases for J; bases not matched to a gene: 8. This CDR3 has 14 residues. Here the CDR3 DNA reads TGTGCCAGTGGATGGGGACAGGGGCTAAATGAGCAGTTCTTC. Amino acid sequence: CASGWGQGLNEQFF.

The chain combines TRBV21-1 with TRBJ1-4. TRBV21-1 corresponds to a pseudogene. The CDR3 is 18 residues long. The CDR3 here is CASSKKRDSGPFGEKLFF. CDR3 nucleotide sequence: TGTGCCAGCAGCAAGAAGAGGGATTCGGGCCCCTTCGGAGAAAAACTGTTTTTT.

V usage is TRBV5-1 and J usage is TRBJ1-1; TRBD1 aligns across 8 bases. CDR3 length: 14 amino acids. Germline-derived CDR1 and CDR2 are SGHRS and YFSETQ. V was pared by 4 bases and J by 6 bases, with 8 bases of the junction left unmatched. CDR3 residues: CASSRGQGFPEAFF. In nucleotides, the CDR3 is TGCGCCAGCAGCCGAGGACAGGGTTTCCCTGAAGCTTTCTTT.

The chain recombines TRBV21-1 with TRBJ2-3; TRBD2, the D gene given by the table, was not confirmed from the DNA. TRBV21-1 is termed a pseudogene. The length of the CDR3 is 19 residues. The CDR3 loop reads CASSKEPSGFCISTDTQYF. CDR3 sequence (DNA): TGTGCCAGCAGCAAAGAACCTAGCGGCTTTTGTATTAGCACAGATACGCAGTATTTT.